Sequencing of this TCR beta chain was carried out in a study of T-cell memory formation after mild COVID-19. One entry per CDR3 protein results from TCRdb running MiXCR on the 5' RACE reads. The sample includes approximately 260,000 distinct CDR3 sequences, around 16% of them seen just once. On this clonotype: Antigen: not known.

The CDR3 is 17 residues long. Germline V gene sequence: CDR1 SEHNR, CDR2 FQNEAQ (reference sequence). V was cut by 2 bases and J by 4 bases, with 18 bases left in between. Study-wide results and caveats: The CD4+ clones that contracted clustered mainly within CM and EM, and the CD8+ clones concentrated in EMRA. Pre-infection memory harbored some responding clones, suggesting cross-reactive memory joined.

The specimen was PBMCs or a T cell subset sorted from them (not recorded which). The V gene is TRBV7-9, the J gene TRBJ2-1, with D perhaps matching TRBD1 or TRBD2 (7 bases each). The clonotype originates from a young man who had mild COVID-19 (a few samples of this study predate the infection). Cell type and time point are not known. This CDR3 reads CASSLPQGGFPYNEQFF. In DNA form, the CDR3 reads TGTGCCAGCAGCTTACCCCAGGGGGGGTTTCCTTACAATGAGCAGTTCTTC.